A single sample gave rise to the 16 T cell receptor beta chains below, sequenced in a study of cytomegalovirus exposure and HLA in healthy donors. PCR involved 60 Vbeta and 13 Jbeta primers. Sequencing was performed with immunoSEQ multiplex PCR; in TCRdb, only in-frame clones are kept and a portion is missing. This sample has 85,000 to 100,000 clones, with roughly 73% found just once. Sequencing was carried out using PBMCs. Receptors originate from a woman aged 40-49 years in good health and CMV-seronegative.

The table lists this clone with a few counts. The chain is built from TRBV7-9 and TRBJ1-1; 7 bases fit TRBD1. Germline trimming cut 2 bases from V and 11 bases from J; bases unmatched to any gene: 2. The CDR3 extends over 11 amino acids. The germline gives CDR1 SEHNR, CDR2 FQNEAQ (reference sequence). CDR3 residues: CASSLYRGAFF. CDR3 bases: TGTGCCAGCAGCTTATACAGGGGTGCTTTCTTT. Supplemented by reference TRBV7-9 and TRBJ1-1, the full variable domain reads DTGVSQNPRHKITKRGQNVTFRCDPISEHNRLYWYRQTLGQGPEFLTYFQNEAQLEKSRLLSDRFSAERPKGSFSTLEIQRTEQGDSAMYLCASSLYRGAFFGQGTRLTVV.

On this clone: Because the CDR3 is missing its conserved closing phenylalanine or tryptophan, this is likely a read error. This chain links TRBV30 with TRBJ1-6, with D maybe TRBD1 (6 bases). Trimming cost V 4 bases and J 3 bases, with 13 bases left between them. CDR3 length: 15 amino acids. The germline V gene encodes CDR1 GTSNPN and CDR2 SVGIG (reference sequence). The CDR3 DNA reads TGTGCCTGGACCGCCGGGACAATCTATAATTCACCCCTCCACCTT. This gives the protein CAWTAGTIYNSPLHL.

The DNA for the CDR3 is TGTGCCAGCAGTGAAGTGGGGGGTACTGGCTACACCTTC. It translates to CASSEVGGTGYTF. The V gene is TRBV6-1, the J gene TRBJ1-2; a possible D gene is TRBD1 (5 bases). CDR1 is MNHNS, CDR2 SASEGT, per germline. V shed 1 base and J shed 7 bases, with 10 bases lying between them. The CDR3 length is 13 residues.

V and J are TRBV13 and TRBJ2-5; 8 nucleotides match TRBD1. Germline V gene sequence: CDR1 PRHDT, CDR2 FYEKMQ (reference sequence). CDR3 length equals 13 residues. The V and J ends lost 3 bases and 3 bases, in that order; junction bases with no gene match: 0. The chain's CDR3 is CASSLDREETQYF. Written as DNA, the CDR3 is TGTGCCAGCAGCTTGGACAGGGAAGAGACCCAGTACTTC. The full variable domain, in which reference TRBV13 and TRBJ2-5 provide the parts outside the CDR3, is AAGVIQSPRHLIKEKRETATLKCYPIPRHDTVYWYQQGPGQDPQFLISFYEKMQSDKGSIPDRFSAQQFSDYHSELNMSSLELGDSALYFCASSLDREETQYFGPGTRLLVL.

This chain links TRBV6-5 with TRBJ2-3, with 7 bases aligning to TRBD1. CDR3 length equals 14 residues. V trimming: 6 bases; J trimming: 1 base; junction bases outside the gene matches: 4. CDR1 is MNHEY, CDR2 SVGAGI, per germline. The CDR3 here is CASRDGQGTDTQYF. In DNA form, the CDR3 reads TGTGCCAGCAGAGACGGACAGGGCACAGATACGCAGTATTTT.

The V call is TRBV7-9, the J call TRBJ2-7, with 7 bases lining up with TRBD2. Germline V gene data show CDR1 as SEHNR and CDR2 as FQNEAQ (reference sequence). The CDR3 contains 13 residues. V shed 5 bases, J shed 6 bases, and the junction held 7 bases outside the gene matches. The CDR3 sequence: CASSPDWEGEQYF. In DNA, the CDR3 is TGTGCCAGCAGCCCGGATTGGGAGGGCGAGCAGTACTTC.

This rearrangement joins TRBV4-3 to TRBJ1-6; D is ambiguous. The germline gives CDR1 LGHNA, CDR2 YSLEER. With 6 bases removed from V and 3 bases from J, the gap between germline ends came to 9 bases. The CDR3 is 14 amino acids. The CDR3: CASSPGIYNSPLHF. CDR3 nucleotide sequence: TGCGCCAGCAGTCCGGGGATCTATAATTCACCCCTCCACTTT.

On this clone itself: Other DNA sequences in this specimen translate into the identical CDR3. This rearrangement joins TRBV7-2 to TRBJ1-1; D call uncertain. The CDR3 contains 15 residues. Trimming left V 1 base short and J 1 base short, with 10 bases between. CDR1 and CDR2 from the germline V gene are SGHTA and FQGNSA. This CDR3 reads CASSLVGGENTEAFF. Here the CDR3 DNA reads TGTGCCAGCAGCTTAGTAGGCGGCGAGAACACTGAAGCTTTCTTT.

CDR3 in DNA: TGTGCCAGCAGCCCCGGCGGGGGGCGATCGTCTAGGGGCTACACCTTC. Its protein is CASSPGGGRSSRGYTF. V is TRBV7-9 and J is TRBJ1-2; a weak D match, TRBD1 (6 bases). Trimming took off 5 bases at V and 8 bases at J, with 24 bases between the two ends. Germline V gene lookup returns CDR1 SEHNR and CDR2 FQNEAQ (reference sequence). The CDR3 spans 16 residues.

The V and J genes are TRBV5-1 and TRBJ2-5, with 8 bases lining up with TRBD1. The germline V gene has CDR1 SGHRS and CDR2 YFSETQ. The CDR3 extends over 16 amino acids. Germline trimming cut 0 bases from V and 2 bases from J; bases unmatched to any gene: 6. CDR3 sequence reads: CASSLGRQGRQETQYF. CDR3 nucleotides: TGCGCCAGCAGCTTGGGACGACAGGGGCGGCAAGAGACCCAGTACTTC.

The V gene is TRBV19, the J gene TRBJ1-2; a weak D match, TRBD1 (5 bases). The CDR3 runs 14 residues. Germline lookup yields CDR1 LNHDA and CDR2 SQIVND (reference sequence). The germline V and J ends were trimmed by 5 bases and 5 bases, with 15 bases remaining between them. The CDR3 DNA is TGTGCCAGTAGTCTCACAGGCCCCGGGTATGGCTACACCTTC. This gives the protein CASSLTGPGYGYTF.

This clone was detected only a few times. The chain carries TRBV9 and TRBJ2-7; 9 nucleotides match TRBD1. V dropped 2 bases and J dropped 5; count of bases not matched to a gene: 5. Germline V CDR1 and CDR2: SGDLS, YYNGEE. The CDR3 runs to 14 residues. This CDR3 is CASSVGTGSNEQYF. The DNA of the CDR3 is TGTGCCAGCAGCGTTGGGACAGGGAGTAACGAGCAGTACTTC.

This clone was detected a few times. V is TRBV6-1 and J is TRBJ1-6, with D uncertain. The ends were cut back, 2 bases at V and 8 bases at J, with 13 bases in the middle. This CDR3 is built from 15 residues. Germline assignment: CDR1 MNHNS and CDR2 SASEGT. The CDR3 loop reads CASSEYSPMDSPLHF. In DNA form, the CDR3 reads TGTGCCAGCAGTGAATACAGCCCTATGGATTCACCCCTCCACTTT.

This clone occurred a few times. The chain has TRBV7-3 and TRBJ1-1; D is undetermined. From germline, CDR1 is SGHTA and CDR2 FQGTGA. This CDR3 contains 14 residues. V dropped 3 bases and J dropped 0 bases, with 8 bases sitting between them. The CDR3 DNA is TGTGCCAGCAGCTTTGGGCGAATGAACACTGAAGCTTTCTTT. The encoded protein is CASSFGRMNTEAFF.

DNA for the CDR3: TGTGCCAGCTCACCTATCCGACAGGGAAGTAATGAAAAACTGTTTTTT. This sequence encodes CASSPIRQGSNEKLFF. This rearrangement joins TRBV18 to TRBJ1-4, with 7 positions matching TRBD1. The CDR3 runs 16 residues. Germline V gene lookup returns CDR1 KGHSH and CDR2 LQKENI. With 3 bases clipped from V and 4 bases from J, the junction kept 8 bases outside the gene matches.

DNA of the CDR3: TGTGCCAGCAGCCCGGGGTTAACTAACTATGGCTACACCTTC. Translating gives CASSPGLTNYGYTF. The chain has TRBV16 and TRBJ1-2, with D uncertain. The CDR3 consists of 14 residues. CDR1 is KGHSY and CDR2 is FQNENV in the germline V gene. Deletions cut 4 bases from V and 0 bases from J, with 9 bases between.